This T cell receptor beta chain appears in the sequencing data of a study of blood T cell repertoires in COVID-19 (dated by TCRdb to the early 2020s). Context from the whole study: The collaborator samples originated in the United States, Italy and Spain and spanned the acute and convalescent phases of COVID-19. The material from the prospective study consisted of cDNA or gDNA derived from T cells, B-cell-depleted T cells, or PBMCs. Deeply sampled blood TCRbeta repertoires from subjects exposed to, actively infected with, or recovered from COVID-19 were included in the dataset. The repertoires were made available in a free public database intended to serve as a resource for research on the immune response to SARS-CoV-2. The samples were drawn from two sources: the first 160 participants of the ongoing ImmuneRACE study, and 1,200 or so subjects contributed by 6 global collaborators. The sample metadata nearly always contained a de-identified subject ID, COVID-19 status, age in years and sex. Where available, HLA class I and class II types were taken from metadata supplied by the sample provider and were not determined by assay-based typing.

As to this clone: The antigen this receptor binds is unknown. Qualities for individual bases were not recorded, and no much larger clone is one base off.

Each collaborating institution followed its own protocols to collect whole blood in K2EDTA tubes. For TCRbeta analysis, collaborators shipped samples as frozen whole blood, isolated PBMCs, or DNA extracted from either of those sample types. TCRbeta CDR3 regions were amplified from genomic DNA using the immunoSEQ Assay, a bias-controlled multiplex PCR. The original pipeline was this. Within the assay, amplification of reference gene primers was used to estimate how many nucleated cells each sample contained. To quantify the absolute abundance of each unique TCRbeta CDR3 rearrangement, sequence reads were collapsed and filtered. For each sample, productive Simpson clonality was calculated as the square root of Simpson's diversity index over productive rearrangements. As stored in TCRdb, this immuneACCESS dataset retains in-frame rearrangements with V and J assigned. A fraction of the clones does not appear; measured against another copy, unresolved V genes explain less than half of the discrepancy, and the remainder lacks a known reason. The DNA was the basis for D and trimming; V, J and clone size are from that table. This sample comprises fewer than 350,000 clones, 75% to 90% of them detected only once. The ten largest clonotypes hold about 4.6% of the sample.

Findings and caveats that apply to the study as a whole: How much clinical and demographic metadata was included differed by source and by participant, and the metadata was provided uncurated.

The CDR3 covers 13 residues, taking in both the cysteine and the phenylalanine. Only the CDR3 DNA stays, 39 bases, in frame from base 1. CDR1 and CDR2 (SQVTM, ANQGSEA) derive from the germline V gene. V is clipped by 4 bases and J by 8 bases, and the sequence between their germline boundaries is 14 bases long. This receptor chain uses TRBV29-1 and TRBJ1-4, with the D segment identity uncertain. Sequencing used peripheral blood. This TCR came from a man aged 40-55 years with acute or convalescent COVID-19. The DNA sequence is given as TGCAGCGTTGGCCTCTCGGGAAGGGAAAAACTGTTTTTT. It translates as CSVGLSGREKLFF.